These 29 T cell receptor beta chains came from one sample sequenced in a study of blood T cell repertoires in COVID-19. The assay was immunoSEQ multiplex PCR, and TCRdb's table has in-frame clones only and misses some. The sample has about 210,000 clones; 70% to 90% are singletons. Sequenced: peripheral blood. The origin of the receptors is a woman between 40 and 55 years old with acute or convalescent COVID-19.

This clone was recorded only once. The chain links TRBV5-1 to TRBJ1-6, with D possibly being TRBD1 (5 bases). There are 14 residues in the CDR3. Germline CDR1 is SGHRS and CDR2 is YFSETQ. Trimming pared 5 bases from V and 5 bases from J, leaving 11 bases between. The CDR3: CASRRQLDNSPLHF. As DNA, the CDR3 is TGCGCCAGCAGGCGACAGCTGGATAATTCACCCCTCCACTTT.

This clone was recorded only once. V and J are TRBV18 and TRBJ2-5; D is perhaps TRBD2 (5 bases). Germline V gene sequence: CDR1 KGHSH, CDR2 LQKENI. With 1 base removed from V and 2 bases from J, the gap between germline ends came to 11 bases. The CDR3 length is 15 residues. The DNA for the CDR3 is TGTGCCAGCTCACCACAAGGACTTCCTCAAGAGACCCAGTACTTC. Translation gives CASSPQGLPQETQYF.

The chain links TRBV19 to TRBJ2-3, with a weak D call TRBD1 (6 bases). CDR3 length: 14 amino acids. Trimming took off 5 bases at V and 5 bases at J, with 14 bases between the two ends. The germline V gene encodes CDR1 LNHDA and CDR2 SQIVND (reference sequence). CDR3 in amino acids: CASSQDSDRDTQYF. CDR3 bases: TGTGCCAGTAGTCAAGACTCGGACAGAGATACGCAGTATTTT.

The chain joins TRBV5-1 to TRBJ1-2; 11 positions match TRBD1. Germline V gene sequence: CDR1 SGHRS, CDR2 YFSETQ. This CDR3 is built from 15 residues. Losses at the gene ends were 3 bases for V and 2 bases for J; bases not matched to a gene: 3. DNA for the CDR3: TGCGCCAGCAGCTCAGGGACAGGGGGAAACTATGGCTACACCTTC. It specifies CASSSGTGGNYGYTF.

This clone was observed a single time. CDR3 sequence (DNA): TGTGCCAGTAGTATTCAACGGTATAACACTGAAGCTTTCTTT. It translates to CASSIQRYNTEAFF. The chain uses TRBV19 and TRBJ1-1; D uncertain. Trimming left V 3 bases short and J 2 bases short, with 10 bases between. The CDR3 runs 14 residues. Per germline, CDR1 LNHDA and CDR2 SQIVND (reference sequence).

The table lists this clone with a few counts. CDR3 in amino acids: CASSRTGRGTEAFF. The CDR3 DNA reads TGTGCCAGCAGCCGGACAGGGAGGGGGACTGAAGCTTTCTTT. The chain carries TRBV2 and TRBJ1-1; 8 bases match TRBD1. Per germline, CDR1 SNHLY and CDR2 FYNNEI. The V gene end was trimmed by 6 bases and the J gene end by 5 bases; junction bases not matched to a gene: 8. This CDR3 has 14 residues.

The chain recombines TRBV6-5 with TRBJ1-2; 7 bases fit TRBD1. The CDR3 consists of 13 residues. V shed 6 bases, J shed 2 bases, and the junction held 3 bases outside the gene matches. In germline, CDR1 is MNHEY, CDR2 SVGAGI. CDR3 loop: CASRETGNYGYTF. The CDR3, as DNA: TGTGCCAGCAGGGAGACAGGGAACTATGGCTACACCTTC.

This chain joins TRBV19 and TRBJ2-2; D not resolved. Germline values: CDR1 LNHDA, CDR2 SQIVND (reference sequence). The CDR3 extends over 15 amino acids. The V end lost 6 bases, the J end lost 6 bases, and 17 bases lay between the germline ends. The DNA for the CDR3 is TGTGCCAGTAGGGCGGCGCGGCTAGTCTCCGGGGAGCTGTTTTTT. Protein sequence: CASRAARLVSGELFF.

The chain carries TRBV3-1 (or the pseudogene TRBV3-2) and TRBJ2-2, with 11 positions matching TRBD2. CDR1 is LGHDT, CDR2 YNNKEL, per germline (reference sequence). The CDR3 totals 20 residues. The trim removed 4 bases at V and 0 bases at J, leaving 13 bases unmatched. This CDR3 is CASSPYPGTSGFANTGELFF. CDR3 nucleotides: TGTGCCAGCAGCCCTTATCCCGGGACTAGCGGCTTCGCGAACACCGGGGAGCTGTTTTTT.

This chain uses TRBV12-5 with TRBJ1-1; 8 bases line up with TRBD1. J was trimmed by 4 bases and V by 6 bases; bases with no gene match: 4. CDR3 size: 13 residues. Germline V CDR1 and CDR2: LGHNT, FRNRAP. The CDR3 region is CASGRTGGTEAFF. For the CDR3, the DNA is TGTGCTAGTGGACGCACAGGGGGCACTGAAGCTTTCTTT.

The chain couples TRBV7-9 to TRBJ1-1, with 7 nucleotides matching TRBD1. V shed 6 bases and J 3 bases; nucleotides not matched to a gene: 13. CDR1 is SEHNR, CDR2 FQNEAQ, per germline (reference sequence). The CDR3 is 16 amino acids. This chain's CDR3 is CASRPRQGRFHTEAFF. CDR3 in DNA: TGTGCCAGCAGGCCCCGACAGGGCCGGTTCCACACTGAAGCTTTCTTT.

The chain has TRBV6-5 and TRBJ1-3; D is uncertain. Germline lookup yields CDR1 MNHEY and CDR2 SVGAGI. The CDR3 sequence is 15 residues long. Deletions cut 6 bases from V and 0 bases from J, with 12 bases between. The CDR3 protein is CASRRAGFSGNTIYF. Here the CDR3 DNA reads TGTGCCAGCAGGCGCGCAGGCTTCTCTGGAAACACCATATATTTT.

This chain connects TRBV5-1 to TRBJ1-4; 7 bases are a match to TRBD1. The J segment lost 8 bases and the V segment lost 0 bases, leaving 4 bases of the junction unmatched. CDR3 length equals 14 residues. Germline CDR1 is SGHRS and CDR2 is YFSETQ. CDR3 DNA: TGCGCCAGCAGCTTGGAGACAGGGAGGGAAAAACTGTTTTTT. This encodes CASSLETGREKLFF.

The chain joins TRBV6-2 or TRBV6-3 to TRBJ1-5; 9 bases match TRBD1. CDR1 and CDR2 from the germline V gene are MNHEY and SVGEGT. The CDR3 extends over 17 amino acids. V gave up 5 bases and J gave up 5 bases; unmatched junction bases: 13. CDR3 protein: CASSPSPGQGGYQPQHF. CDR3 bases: TGTGCCAGCAGTCCATCGCCGGGACAGGGAGGGTATCAGCCCCAGCATTTT.

CDR3 bases: TGTGCCAGCAGCGTATCAGGGGCTCAGCCCCAGCATTTT. Amino acids: CASSVSGAQPQHF. The chain couples TRBV9 to TRBJ1-5; tentatively, D is TRBD1 (6 bases). Germline CDR1 is SGDLS and CDR2 is YYNGEE. The V gene lost 1 base and the J gene lost 6 bases, with 8 bases spanning the gap. This CDR3 has 13 amino acids.

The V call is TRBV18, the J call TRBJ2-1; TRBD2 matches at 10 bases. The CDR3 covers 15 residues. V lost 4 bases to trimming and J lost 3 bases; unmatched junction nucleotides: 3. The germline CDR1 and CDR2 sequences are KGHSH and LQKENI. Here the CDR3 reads CASSLGLADYNEQFF. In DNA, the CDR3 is TGTGCCAGCTCACTCGGACTAGCGGACTACAATGAGCAGTTCTTC.

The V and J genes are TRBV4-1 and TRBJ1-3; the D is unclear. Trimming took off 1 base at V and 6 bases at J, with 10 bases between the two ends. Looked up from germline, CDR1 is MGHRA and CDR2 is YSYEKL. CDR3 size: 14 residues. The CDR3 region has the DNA TGCGCCAGCAGCCAAGTATCGCAACTAAACACCATATATTTT. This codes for CASSQVSQLNTIYF.

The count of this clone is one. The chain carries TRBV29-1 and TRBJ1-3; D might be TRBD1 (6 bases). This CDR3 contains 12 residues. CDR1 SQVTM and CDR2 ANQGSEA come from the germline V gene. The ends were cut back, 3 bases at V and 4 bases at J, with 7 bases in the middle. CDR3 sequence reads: CSVEGAGNTIYF. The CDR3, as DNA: TGCAGCGTTGAGGGGGCGGGAAACACCATATATTTT.

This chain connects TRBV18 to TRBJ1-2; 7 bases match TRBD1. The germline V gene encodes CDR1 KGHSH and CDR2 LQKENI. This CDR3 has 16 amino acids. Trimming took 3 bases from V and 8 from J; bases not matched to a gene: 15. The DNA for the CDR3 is TGTGCCAGCTCACCCCAGGGGGACGTCCGGGCCCGAGGCTACACCTTC. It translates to CASSPQGDVRARGYTF.

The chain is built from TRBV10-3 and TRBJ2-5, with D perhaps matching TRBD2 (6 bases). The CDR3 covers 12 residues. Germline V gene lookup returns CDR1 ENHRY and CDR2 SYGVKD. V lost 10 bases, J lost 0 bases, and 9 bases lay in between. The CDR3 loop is CATRGYQETQYF. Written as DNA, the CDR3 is TGTGCCACACGGGGGTACCAAGAGACCCAGTACTTC.

The CDR3 DNA sequence: TGTGCCAGCAGGTCTCTTATTAGTCCACCTGAAGCTTTCTTT. It codes for CASRSLISPPEAFF. The chain links TRBV27 to TRBJ1-1; no reliable D call. V was trimmed by 6 bases and J by 6 bases, leaving 17 bases between them. The CDR3 length is 14 residues. Germline V gene lookup returns CDR1 MNHEY and CDR2 SMNVEV (reference sequence).

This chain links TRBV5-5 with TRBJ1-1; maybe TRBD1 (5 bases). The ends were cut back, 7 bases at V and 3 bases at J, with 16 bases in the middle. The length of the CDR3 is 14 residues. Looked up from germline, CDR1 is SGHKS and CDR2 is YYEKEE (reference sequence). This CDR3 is CASDSGLFHTEAFF. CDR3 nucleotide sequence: TGTGCCAGCGATTCAGGGTTGTTCCACACTGAAGCTTTCTTT.

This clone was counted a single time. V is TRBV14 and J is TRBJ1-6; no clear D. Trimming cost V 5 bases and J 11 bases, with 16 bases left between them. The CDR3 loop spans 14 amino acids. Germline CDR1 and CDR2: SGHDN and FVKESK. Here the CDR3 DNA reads TGTGCCAGCAGCATCAGCGGGGTTAGGGCACCCCTCCACTTT. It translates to CASSISGVRAPLHF.

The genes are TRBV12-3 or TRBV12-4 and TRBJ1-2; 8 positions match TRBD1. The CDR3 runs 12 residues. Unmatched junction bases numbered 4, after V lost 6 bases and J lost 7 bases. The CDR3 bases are TGTGCCAGCAGCTCCAGGGGGCCTGGCTACACCTTC. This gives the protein CASSSRGPGYTF.

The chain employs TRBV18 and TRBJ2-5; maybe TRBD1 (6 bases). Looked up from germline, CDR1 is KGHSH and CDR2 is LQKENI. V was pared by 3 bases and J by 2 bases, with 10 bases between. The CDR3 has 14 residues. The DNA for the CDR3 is TGTGCCAGCTCACCGCGGACAGAGCAAGAGACCCAGTACTTC. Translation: CASSPRTEQETQYF.

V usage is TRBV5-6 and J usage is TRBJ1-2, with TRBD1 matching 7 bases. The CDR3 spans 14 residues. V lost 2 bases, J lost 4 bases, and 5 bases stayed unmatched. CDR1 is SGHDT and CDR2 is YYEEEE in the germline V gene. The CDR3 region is CASSFRDSLYGYTF. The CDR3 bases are TGTGCCAGCAGCTTCAGGGACAGCCTCTATGGCTACACCTTC.

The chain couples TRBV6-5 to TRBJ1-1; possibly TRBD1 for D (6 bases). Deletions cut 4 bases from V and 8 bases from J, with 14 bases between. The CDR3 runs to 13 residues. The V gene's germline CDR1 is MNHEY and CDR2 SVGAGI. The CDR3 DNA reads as TGTGCCAGCAGTTGGGCCCAGGGGAACGAAGCTTTCTTT. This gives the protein CASSWAQGNEAFF.

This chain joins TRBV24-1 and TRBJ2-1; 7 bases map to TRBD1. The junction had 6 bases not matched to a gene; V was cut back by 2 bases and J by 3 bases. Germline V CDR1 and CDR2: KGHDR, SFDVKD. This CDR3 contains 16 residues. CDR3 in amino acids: CATSDSGTEYYNEQFF. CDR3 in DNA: TGTGCCACCAGTGATTCCGGGACAGAATACTACAATGAGCAGTTCTTC.

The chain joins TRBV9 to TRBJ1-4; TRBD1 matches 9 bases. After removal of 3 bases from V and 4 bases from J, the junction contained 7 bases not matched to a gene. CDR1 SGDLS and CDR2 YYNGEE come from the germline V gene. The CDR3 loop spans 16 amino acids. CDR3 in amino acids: CASSGGQGWGNEKLFF. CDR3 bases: TGTGCCAGCAGCGGGGGACAGGGCTGGGGTAATGAAAAACTGTTTTTT.